This T cell receptor (beta chain) was documented in a study of siplizumab effects on memory and regulatory T cells. Generated by immunoSEQ multiplex PCR, the TCRdb table keeps only in-frame clones and is missing some. The data hold under 100,000 clones, with approximately 90% observed a single time. Trimming stripped 3 bases from V and 13 bases from J, with 10 bases between. The CDR3 contains 12 residues. Germline assignment: CDR1 SNHLY and CDR2 FYNNEI. Sequencing was done on a sample of Tregs sorted from blood. This chain joins TRBV2 and TRBJ1-6, with D possibly matching TRBD1 (5 bases). The sequence was obtained from a human donor in good health. The chain's CDR3 is CASSEGTGPLHF. The CDR3 nucleotides are TGTGCCAGCAGTGAGGGGACCGGTCCCCTCCACTTT.